These 15 T cell receptor beta chains share one sample of origin, sequenced in a study of identical twins. TCRdb ran MiXCR on the 5' RACE reads and lists one entry per CDR3 protein. The sample carries fewer than 900,000 distinct CDR3 sequences, roughly 18% recorded once. The same sample was also used in a study of T cells expressing NK-cell markers.

Specimen: PBMCs. Every receptor here comes from a woman aged 18-29 years in good health.

The chain has TRBV3-1 and TRBJ2-1; 9 bases agree with TRBD2. Germline-derived CDR1 and CDR2 are LGHDT and YNNKEL (reference sequence). Trimming at V came to 4 bases and at J to 3 bases, leaving 7 bases not matched to a gene. The CDR3 is 16 residues long. For the CDR3, the DNA is TGTGCCAGCAGCCTCTCCGGGACTAGCATCTACAATGAGCAGTTCTTC. Protein: CASSLSGTSIYNEQFF.

This clonotype occurred many times. CDR3 coding DNA: TGCGCCAGCAGCTCACAATCAACTAATGAAAAACTGTTTTTT. Residues: CASSSQSTNEKLFF. The chain links TRBV5-1 to TRBJ1-4; no clear D gene. The ends were cut back, 3 bases at V and 0 bases at J, with 6 bases in the middle. The CDR3 runs 14 residues. Per the germline V gene, CDR1 is SGHRS and CDR2 is YFSETQ.

This rearrangement joins TRBV13 to TRBJ2-7; D is unclear. The germline gives CDR1 PRHDT, CDR2 FYEKMQ (reference sequence). The length of the CDR3 is 11 residues. Trimming removed 4 bases from V and 7 bases from J, with 8 bases in between. The CDR3 here is CASSSKWEQYF. The CDR3 nucleotides are TGTGCCAGCAGCTCCAAGTGGGAGCAGTACTTC.

The rearrangement links TRBV20-1 to TRBJ2-2; D remains unclear. The CDR3 contains 12 residues. V was trimmed by 6 bases and J by 6 bases, leaving 11 bases between them. Germline lookup yields CDR1 DFQATT and CDR2 SNEGSKA (reference sequence). The CDR3 sequence: CSAPTGPGELFF. In nucleotides, the CDR3 is TGCAGTGCCCCGACCGGACCCGGGGAGCTGTTTTTT.

The chain is built from TRBV20-1 and TRBJ2-3; D is possibly TRBD1 (7 bases). Trimming removed 4 bases at V and 6 bases at J, with 14 bases between. This CDR3 contains 13 residues. Germline lookup yields CDR1 DFQATT and CDR2 SNEGSKA (reference sequence). CDR3 in amino acids: CSAIRQGGDTQYF. CDR3 coding DNA: TGCAGTGCTATTCGACAGGGAGGCGATACGCAGTATTTT.

A few counts support this clonotype. The chain links TRBV7-8 to TRBJ2-3, with 7 bases that match TRBD1. The CDR3 has 18 residues. The germline CDR1 and CDR2 sequences are SGHVS and FQNEAQ. The J segment lost 0 bases and the V segment lost 5 bases, leaving 14 bases of the junction unmatched. As DNA, the CDR3 is TGTGCCAGCAGCCACCCGGAGGACAGGTCTCCTAGCACAGATACGCAGTATTTT. Translation: CASSHPEDRSPSTDTQYF.

This clonotype was recorded at least ten times. The gene calls are TRBV10-1 and TRBJ2-5; tentatively, D is TRBD1 (6 bases). Germline V gives CDR1 WNHNN, CDR2 SYGVQD (reference sequence). Trimming removed 6 bases from V and 6 bases from J, with 17 bases in between. There are 14 residues in the CDR3. This CDR3 is CASSLGTSGQTQYF. The CDR3 nucleotides are TGCGCCAGCAGCCTAGGGACATCGGGACAGACCCAGTACTTC.

The V call is TRBV6-5, the J call TRBJ2-5; D not resolved. Germline V gene sequence: CDR1 MNHEY, CDR2 SVGAGI. Trimming left V 0 bases short and J 5 bases short, with 7 bases between. The CDR3 sequence is 13 residues long. DNA for the CDR3: TGTGCCAGCAGTTACTCGCCCCGTGAGACCCAGTACTTC. Its protein is CASSYSPRETQYF.

The rearrangement links TRBV5-1 to TRBJ2-7; 7 bases align to TRBD1. Trimming at V came to 8 bases and at J to 3 bases, leaving 5 bases not matched to a gene. This CDR3 is 12 amino acids long. In germline, CDR1 is SGHRS, CDR2 YFSETQ. CDR3 in amino acids: CASGQADYEQYF. Here the CDR3 DNA reads TGCGCCAGTGGACAGGCCGACTACGAGCAGTACTTC.

This sequence joins TRBV20-1 and TRBJ2-3; D is possibly TRBD1 (6 bases). The ends were cut back, 6 bases at V and 0 bases at J, with 13 bases in the middle. CDR1 is DFQATT, CDR2 SNEGSKA, per germline (reference sequence). This CDR3 is 14 amino acids long. CDR3 coding DNA: TGCAGTGCCCTGAGGACAGATAGCACAGATACGCAGTATTTT. Encoded protein: CSALRTDSTDTQYF.

This clonotype was found many times. The chain combines TRBV6-1 with TRBJ1-2, with D perhaps matching TRBD1 (6 bases). Trimming cost V 7 bases and J 7 bases, with 13 bases left between them. The CDR3 length is 12 residues. CDR1 and CDR2 from the germline V gene are MNHNS and SASEGT. The CDR3, as DNA: TGTGCCAGCAATTTACAGGGTAGTGGCTACACCTTC. Translation gives CASNLQGSGYTF.

This clonotype was detected only a few times. CDR3 bases: TGTGCCACCAGCACCTTCTTAGGAACGGATGAGCAGTTCTTC. Translation gives CATSTFLGTDEQFF. The gene calls are TRBV15 and TRBJ2-1; no clear D gene. Trimming removed 4 bases at V and 8 bases at J, with 15 bases between. The germline CDR1 and CDR2 sequences are LNHNV and YYDKDF (reference sequence). This CDR3 is 14 amino acids long.

This clonotype was detected only a few times. The chain links TRBV5-1 to TRBJ2-7; no firm D call. Trimming pared 7 bases from V and 4 bases from J, leaving 12 bases between. This CDR3 is 12 amino acids long. Per the germline V gene, CDR1 is SGHRS and CDR2 is YFSETQ. The DNA of the CDR3 is TGCGCCAGCGGCGTAAGGCCATACGAGCAGTACTTC. This encodes CASGVRPYEQYF. Combining the CDR3 with reference TRBV5-1 and TRBJ2-7 gives the whole variable domain KAGVTQTPRYLIKTRGQQVTLSCSPISGHRSVSWYQQTPGQGLQFLFEYFSETQRNKGNFPGRFSGRQFSNSRSEMNVSTLELGDSALYLCASGVRPYEQYFGPGTRLTVT.

The V call is TRBV2, the J call TRBJ1-1; perhaps TRBD1 as D (6 bases). V was pared by 3 bases and J by 6 bases, with 8 bases between. The CDR3 length is 12 residues. CDR1 is SNHLY, CDR2 FYNNEI, per germline. The CDR3 DNA is TGTGCCAGCAGTGACAGGGGACCTGAAGCTTTCTTT. Amino acid sequence: CASSDRGPEAFF.

This clonotype was counted between two and nine times. The chain is built from TRBV12-3 or TRBV12-4 and TRBJ2-5, with 14 positions matching TRBD2. The CDR3 consists of 17 residues. Trimming at V came to 6 bases and at J to 5 bases, leaving 11 bases not matched to a gene. Written as DNA, the CDR3 is TGTGCCAGCAGCCCAGGGACTAGCGGGGGTTCCAGGGAGACCCAGTACTTC. Encoded protein: CASSPGTSGGSRETQYF.